These 9 T cell receptor beta chains were sequenced from one sample in a study of T-cell memory formation after mild COVID-19. TCRdb fed the 5' RACE reads into MiXCR, producing one record per CDR3 protein. The table records approximately 350,000 distinct CDR3 sequences, roughly an eighth of them present only once. Input material: PBMCs or a T cell subset sorted from them (not recorded which). The receptors stem from a man aged 18 to 30 who had mild COVID-19 (a few samples of this study predate the infection). Cell type and time point are not known.

At least ten counts were recorded for this clonotype. The chain joins TRBV7-8 to TRBJ1-3; tentative D call: TRBD1 (5 bases). V shed 0 bases and J shed 3 bases, with 15 bases lying between them. The CDR3 spans 17 residues. Germline CDR1 and CDR2: SGHVS and FQNEAQ. The CDR3 DNA is TGTGCCAGCAGCTTAGCGCAGGGCGGGGGTGGTGGAAACACCATATATTTT. This translates into CASSLAQGGGGGNTIYF. Complete variable domain (other parts from reference TRBV7-8 and TRBJ1-3): GAGVSQSPRYKVAKRGQDVALRCDPISGHVSLFWYQQALGQGPEFLTYFQNEAQLDKSGLPSDRFFAERPEGSVSTLKIQRTQQEDSAVYLCASSLAQGGGGGNTIYFGEGSWLTVV.

The J gene is TRBJ1-5, the V gene TRBV7-2; D not resolved. Trimming stripped 2 bases from V and 9 bases from J, with 14 bases between. Germline V gene lookup returns CDR1 SGHTA and CDR2 FQGNSA. CDR3 length: 14 amino acids. The CDR3: CASSLSPQTGPQHF. The DNA for the CDR3 is TGTGCCAGCAGCTTATCTCCCCAAACGGGGCCCCAGCATTTT.

The CDR3 sequence: CASSSTGGALGELFF. The CDR3 coding sequence is TGTGCCAGCAGTAGCACAGGGGGCGCGCTCGGGGAGCTGTTTTTT. The chain recombines TRBV6-5 with TRBJ2-2, with TRBD1 matching over 9 bases. The V gene's germline CDR1 is MNHEY and CDR2 SVGAGI. This CDR3 has 15 residues. V dropped 5 bases and J dropped 7; count of bases not matched to a gene: 8.

This clonotype has only a few counts. The V and J genes are TRBV7-6 and TRBJ2-2; D is unresolved. In germline, CDR1 is SGHVS, CDR2 FNYEAQ. This CDR3 is built from 15 residues. Between the trimmed V and J ends, which lost 1 base and 6 bases, there was a span of 12 bases. For the CDR3, the DNA is TGTGCCAGCAGCTTAGTGTTGTCCCTGGCCGGGGAGCTGTTTTTT. This codes for CASSLVLSLAGELFF.

This clonotype was picked up a small number of times. This rearrangement joins TRBV7-9 to TRBJ1-2; TRBD1 agrees at 8 bases. This CDR3 is 13 amino acids long. The V segment lost 5 bases and the J segment 6 bases; nucleotides outside the gene matches: 5. CDR1 is SEHNR and CDR2 is FQNEAQ in the germline V gene (reference sequence). In nucleotides, the CDR3 is TGTGCCAGCAGCGCAGGACAGGGACATGGCTACACCTTC. This translates into CASSAGQGHGYTF.

J is TRBJ1-2 and V is TRBV3-1; D not certain. CDR3 length: 14 amino acids. Germline assignment: CDR1 LGHDT and CDR2 YNNKEL (reference sequence). V gave up 1 base and J gave up 3 bases, with 9 bases separating them. CDR3 loop: CASSQARNYYGYTF. CDR3 nucleotides: TGTGCCAGCAGCCAAGCACGGAACTACTATGGCTACACCTTC.

This clonotype was picked up a small number of times. The rearrangement joins TRBV10-3 to TRBJ2-3; perhaps TRBD2 as D (7 bases). The CDR3 has 12 amino acids. The germline V gene encodes CDR1 ENHRY and CDR2 SYGVKD. CDR3 nucleotide sequence: TGTGCTCACCGCGGGGGCCCAGATACGCAGTATTTT. Amino acids: CAHRGGPDTQYF.

The chain employs TRBV6-4 and TRBJ2-2; TRBD2 agrees at 8 bases. Losses at the gene ends were 4 bases for V and 5 bases for J; bases not matched to a gene: 3. Germline CDR1 reads MRHNA; CDR2 reads SNTAGT. This CDR3 contains 14 residues. The CDR3 loop reads CASSAAGGTGELFF. The DNA for the CDR3 is TGTGCCAGCAGTGCCGCGGGAGGAACCGGGGAGCTGTTTTTT.

V and J are TRBV12-3 or TRBV12-4 and TRBJ2-3; 12 positions agree with TRBD2. The CDR3 is 14 residues long. V lost 4 bases to trimming and J lost 5 bases; unmatched junction nucleotides: 1. As DNA, the CDR3 is TGTGCCAGCAGTTCTAGCGGGGGGGGAGATACGCAGTATTTT. This sequence encodes CASSSSGGGDTQYF.